A single TCR beta chain is shown here with its context. Its specific antigen is unknown. One base away there is no much larger clone; base qualities are not given. The immunoSEQ Assay, a bias-controlled multiplex PCR, was used to amplify TCRbeta CDR3 regions from genomic DNA. The authors processed their data as follows. Nucleated cell counts per sample were estimated from amplification of reference gene primers within the assay. To quantify the absolute abundance of each unique TCRbeta CDR3 rearrangement, sequence reads were collapsed and filtered. Productive Simpson clonality was computed per sample as the square root of Simpson's diversity index over productive rearrangements. TCRdb's version of the immuneACCESS table is confined to in-frame rearrangements and falls short of the full clone set. An unresolved V gene accounts for under half of the shortfall where checked; the remainder is of unknown origin. The D gene and trimming were derived from the DNA, and the V and J assignments and clone size from that table. Here the sample has fewer than 110,000 clones; under 90% occur a single time. 10% to 15% of the sample rests with the top ten.

The entry originates in a study of blood T cell repertoires in COVID-19 (dated by TCRdb to about 2020). In terms of the full investigation: Samples from collaborators originated in the United States, Italy and Spain and spanned both the acute and convalescent phases of COVID-19. The material from the prospective study consisted of cDNA or gDNA derived from T cells, B-cell-depleted T cells, or PBMCs. Deeply sampled blood TCRbeta repertoires from subjects exposed to, actively infected with, or recovered from COVID-19 were included in the dataset. The repertoires were made available in a free public database intended to serve as a resource for research on the immune response to SARS-CoV-2. Samples were obtained from the ongoing ImmuneRACE study (first 160 participants) and from roughly 1,300 subjects provided by 6 global collaborators. The sample metadata nearly always contained a de-identified subject ID, COVID-19 status, age in years and sex. HLA class I and class II types, where available, came from metadata supplied by the sample provider rather than from assay-based typing. Points the paper makes about the study in general: The amount of clinical and demographic metadata varied by source and participant and was provided uncurated.

The CDR3 runs 16 residues from the cysteine to the phenylalanine. Only the CDR3 portion is preserved as DNA: 48 bases, with reading frame beginning at the first base. As encoded in the germline V gene (reference sequence), CDR1 is GTSNPN while CDR2 is SVGIG. V has 0 bases trimmed and J has 0 bases trimmed; junction bases matching no gene number 6. Each collaborating institution followed its own protocols to collect whole blood in K2EDTA tubes. For TCRbeta analysis, collaborators shipped samples in one of three forms: frozen whole blood, isolated PBMCs, or DNA extracted from either of those sample types.

Sequencing was done on a sample of peripheral blood. In this chain, TRBV30 is recombined with TRBJ2-3; 7 nucleotides in the junction match TRBD2. The sequence was obtained from a human donor in a cohort sampled during active or convalescent COVID-19. The CDR3 sequence is CAWSVWLAASTDTQYF. The bases read TGTGCCTGGAGTGTGTGGCTAGCGGCTAGCACAGATACGCAGTATTTT.